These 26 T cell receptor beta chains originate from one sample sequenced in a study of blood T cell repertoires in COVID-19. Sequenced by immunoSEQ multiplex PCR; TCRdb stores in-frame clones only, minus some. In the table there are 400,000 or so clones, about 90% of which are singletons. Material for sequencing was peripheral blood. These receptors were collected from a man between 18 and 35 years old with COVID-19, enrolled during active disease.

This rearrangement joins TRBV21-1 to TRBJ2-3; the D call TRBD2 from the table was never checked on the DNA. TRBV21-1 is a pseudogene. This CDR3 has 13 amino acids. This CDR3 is CASSKVPVHTQYF. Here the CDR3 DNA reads TGTGCCAGCAGCAAAGTCCCCGTCCATACGCAGTATTTT.

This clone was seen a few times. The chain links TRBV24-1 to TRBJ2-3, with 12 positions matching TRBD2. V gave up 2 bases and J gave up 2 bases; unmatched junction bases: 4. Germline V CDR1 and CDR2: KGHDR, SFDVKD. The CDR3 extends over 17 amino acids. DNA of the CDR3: TGTGCCACCAGTGATTCCGGACTAGCGGGAATCACAGATACGCAGTATTTT. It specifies CATSDSGLAGITDTQYF.

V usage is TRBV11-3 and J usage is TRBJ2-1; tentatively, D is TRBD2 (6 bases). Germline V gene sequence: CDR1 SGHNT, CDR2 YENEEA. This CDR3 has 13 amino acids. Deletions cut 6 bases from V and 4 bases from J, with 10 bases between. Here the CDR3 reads CASRAGRYNEQFF. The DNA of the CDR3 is TGTGCCAGCAGGGCGGGACGGTACAATGAGCAGTTCTTC. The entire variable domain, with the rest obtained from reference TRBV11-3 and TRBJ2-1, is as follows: EAGVVQSPRYKIIEKKQPVAFWCNPISGHNTLYWYLQNLGQGPELLIRYENEEAVDDSQLPKDRFSAERLKGVDSTLKIQPAELGDSAVYLCASRAGRYNEQFFGPGTRLTVL.

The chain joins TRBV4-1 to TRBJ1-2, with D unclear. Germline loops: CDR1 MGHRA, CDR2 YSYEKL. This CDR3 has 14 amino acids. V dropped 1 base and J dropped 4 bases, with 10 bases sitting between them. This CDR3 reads CASSQVRLSYGYTF. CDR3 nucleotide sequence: TGCGCCAGCAGCCAAGTACGGTTATCCTATGGCTACACCTTC.

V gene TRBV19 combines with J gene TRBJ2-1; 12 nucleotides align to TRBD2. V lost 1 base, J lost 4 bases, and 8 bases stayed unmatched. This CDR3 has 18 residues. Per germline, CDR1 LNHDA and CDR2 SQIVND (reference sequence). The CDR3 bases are TGTGCCAGTAGTATAGGTGGGGCTAGCGGGAGGGTTTACAATGAGCAGTTCTTC. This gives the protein CASSIGGASGRVYNEQFF. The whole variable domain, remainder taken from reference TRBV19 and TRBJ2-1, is DGGITQSPKYLFRKEGQNVTLSCEQNLNHDAMYWYRQDPGQGLRLIYYSQIVNDFQKGDIAEGYSVSREKKESFPLTVTSAQKNPTAFYLCASSIGGASGRVYNEQFFGPGTRLTVL.

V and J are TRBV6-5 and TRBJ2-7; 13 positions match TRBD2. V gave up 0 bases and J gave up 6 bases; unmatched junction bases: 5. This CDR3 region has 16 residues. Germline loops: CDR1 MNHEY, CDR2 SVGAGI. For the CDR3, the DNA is TGTGCCAGCAGTTACTCGAGAGGGACTAGCGGGATCGAGCAGTACTTC. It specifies CASSYSRGTSGIEQYF.

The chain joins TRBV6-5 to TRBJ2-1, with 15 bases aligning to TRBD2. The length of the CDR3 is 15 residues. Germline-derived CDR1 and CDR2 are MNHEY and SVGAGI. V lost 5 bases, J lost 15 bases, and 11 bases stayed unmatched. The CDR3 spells CASSREGLAGGKAFF. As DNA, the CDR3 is TGTGCCAGCAGTCGGGAGGGACTAGCGGGAGGCAAGGCGTTCTTC.

In nucleotides, the CDR3 is TGCGCCAGCAGCATTTCTAGCGGGAGGGCCGTGGATACGCAGTATTTT. As protein: CASSISSGRAVDTQYF. This chain uses TRBV5-1 with TRBJ2-3; 12 bases map to TRBD2. Per the germline V gene, CDR1 is SGHRS and CDR2 is YFSETQ. The CDR3 covers 16 residues. The trim removed 4 bases at V and 6 bases at J, leaving 9 bases unmatched.

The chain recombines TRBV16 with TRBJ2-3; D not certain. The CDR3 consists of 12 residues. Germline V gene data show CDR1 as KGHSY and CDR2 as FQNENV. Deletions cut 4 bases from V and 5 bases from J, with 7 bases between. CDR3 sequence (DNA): TGTGCCAGCAGCCGCTATGTAGATACGCAGTATTTT. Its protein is CASSRYVDTQYF.

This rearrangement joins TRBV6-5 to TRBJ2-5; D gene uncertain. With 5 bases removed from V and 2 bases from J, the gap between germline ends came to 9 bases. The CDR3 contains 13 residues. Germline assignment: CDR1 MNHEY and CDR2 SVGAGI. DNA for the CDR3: TGTGCCAGCAGTCCGACTGTACAAGAGACCCAGTACTTC. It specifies CASSPTVQETQYF.

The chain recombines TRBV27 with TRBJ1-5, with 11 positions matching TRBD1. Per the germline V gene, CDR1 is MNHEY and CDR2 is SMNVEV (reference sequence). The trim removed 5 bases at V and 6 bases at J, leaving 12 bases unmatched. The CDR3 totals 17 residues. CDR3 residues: CASSAGGQGGRGQPQHF. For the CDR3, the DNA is TGTGCCAGCAGTGCAGGGGGACAGGGGGGGAGAGGTCAGCCCCAGCATTTT.

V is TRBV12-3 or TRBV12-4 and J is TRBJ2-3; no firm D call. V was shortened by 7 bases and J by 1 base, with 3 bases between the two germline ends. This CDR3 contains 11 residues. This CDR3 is CASTGTDTQYF. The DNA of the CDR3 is TGTGCCAGCACTGGCACAGATACGCAGTATTTT.

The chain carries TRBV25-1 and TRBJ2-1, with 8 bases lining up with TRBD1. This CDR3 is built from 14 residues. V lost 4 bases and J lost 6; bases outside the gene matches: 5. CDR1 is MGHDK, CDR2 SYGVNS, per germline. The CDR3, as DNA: TGTGCCAGCAGTGTGTGGACAGGGTTCAATGAGCAGTTCTTC. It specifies CASSVWTGFNEQFF.

For the CDR3, the DNA is TGTGCCAGCACCCCCCAGGTTTTCATTGATGAGCAGTTCTTC. Protein: CASTPQVFIDEQFF. The genes are TRBV2 and TRBJ2-1; D remains ambiguous. The CDR3 runs to 14 residues. Germline V CDR1 and CDR2: SNHLY, FYNNEI. V was trimmed by 7 bases and J by 8 bases, leaving 18 bases between them.

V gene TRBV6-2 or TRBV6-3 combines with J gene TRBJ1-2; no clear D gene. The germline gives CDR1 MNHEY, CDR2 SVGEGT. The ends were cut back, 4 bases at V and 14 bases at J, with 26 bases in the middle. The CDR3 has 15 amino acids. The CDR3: CASSSGRASREKRTF. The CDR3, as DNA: TGTGCCAGCAGTTCGGGTCGGGCCTCGCGGGAAAAAAGAACCTTC.

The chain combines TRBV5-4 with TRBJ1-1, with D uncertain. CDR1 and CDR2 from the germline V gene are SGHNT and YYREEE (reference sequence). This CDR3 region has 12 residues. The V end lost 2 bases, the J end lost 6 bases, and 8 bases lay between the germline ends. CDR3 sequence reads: CASSLDWSEAFF. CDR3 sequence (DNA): TGTGCCAGCAGCTTAGACTGGTCTGAAGCTTTCTTT. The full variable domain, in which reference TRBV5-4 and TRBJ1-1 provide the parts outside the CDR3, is ETGVTQSPTHLIKTRGQQVTLRCSSQSGHNTVSWYQQALGQGPQFIFQYYREEENGRGNFPPRFSGLQFPNYSSELNVNALELDDSALYLCASSLDWSEAFFGQGTRLTVV.

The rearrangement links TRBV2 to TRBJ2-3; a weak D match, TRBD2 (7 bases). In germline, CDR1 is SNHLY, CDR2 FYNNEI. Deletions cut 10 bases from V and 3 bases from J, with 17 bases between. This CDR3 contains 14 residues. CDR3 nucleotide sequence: TGTGCCACCGAACGGGGGGCTGGTACAGATACGCAGTATTTT. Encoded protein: CATERGAGTDTQYF. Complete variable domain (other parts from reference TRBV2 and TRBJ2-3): EPEVTQTPSHQVTQMGQEVILRCVPISNHLYFYWYRQILGQKVEFLVSFYNNEISEKSEIFDDQFSVERPDGSNFTLKIRSTKLEDSAMYFCATERGAGTDTQYFGPGTRLTVL.

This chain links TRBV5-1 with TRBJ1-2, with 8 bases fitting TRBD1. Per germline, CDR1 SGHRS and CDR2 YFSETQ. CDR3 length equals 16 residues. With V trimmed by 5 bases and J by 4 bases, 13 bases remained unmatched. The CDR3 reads CASRRDQGAAIYGYTF. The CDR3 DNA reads TGCGCCAGCAGACGGGATCAGGGGGCTGCTATCTATGGCTACACCTTC.

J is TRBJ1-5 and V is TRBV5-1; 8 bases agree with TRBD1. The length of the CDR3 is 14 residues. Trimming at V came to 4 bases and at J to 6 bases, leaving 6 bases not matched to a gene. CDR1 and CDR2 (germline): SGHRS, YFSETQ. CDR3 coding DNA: TGCGCCAGCAGCCCCGGTCAGGGGGCTCAGCCCCAGCATTTT. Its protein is CASSPGQGAQPQHF.

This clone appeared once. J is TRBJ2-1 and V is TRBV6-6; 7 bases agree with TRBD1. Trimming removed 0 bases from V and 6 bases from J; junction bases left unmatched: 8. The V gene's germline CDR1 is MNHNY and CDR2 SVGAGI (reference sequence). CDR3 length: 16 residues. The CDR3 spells CASSYSMATGINEQFF. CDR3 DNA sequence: TGTGCCAGCAGTTACTCGATGGCGACAGGGATCAATGAGCAGTTCTTC.

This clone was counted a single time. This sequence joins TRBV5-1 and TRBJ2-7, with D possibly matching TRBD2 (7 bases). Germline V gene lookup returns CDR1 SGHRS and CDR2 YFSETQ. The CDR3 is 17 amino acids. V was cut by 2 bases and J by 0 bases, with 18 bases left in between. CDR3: CASSFGGGAASSYEQYF. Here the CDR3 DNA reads TGCGCCAGCAGCTTTGGCGGGGGCGCCGCTAGCTCCTACGAGCAGTACTTC.

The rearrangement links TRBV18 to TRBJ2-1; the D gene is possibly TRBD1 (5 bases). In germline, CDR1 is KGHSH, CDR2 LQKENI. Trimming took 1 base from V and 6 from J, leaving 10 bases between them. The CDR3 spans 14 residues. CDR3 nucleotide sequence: TGTGCCAGCTCACCACGCAGGGATGCCAATGAGCAGTTCTTC. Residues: CASSPRRDANEQFF.

The CDR3 reads CASSLPAGKLFF. The CDR3 DNA follows: TGTGCCAGCAGCCTTCCAGCCGGGAAACTGTTTTTT. This chain links TRBV7-9 with TRBJ1-4; no clear D. This CDR3 is 12 amino acids long. Trimming removed 5 bases at V and 11 bases at J, with 12 bases between. Per the germline V gene, CDR1 is SEHNR and CDR2 is FQNEAQ (reference sequence). Full variable domain (remainder filled in from reference TRBV7-9 and TRBJ1-4): DTGVSQNPRHKITKRGQNVTFRCDPISEHNRLYWYRQTLGQGPEFLTYFQNEAQLEKSRLLSDRFSAERPKGSFSTLEIQRTEQGDSAMYLCASSLPAGKLFFGSGTQLSVL.

CDR3 in amino acids: CASSLAGFNEQYF. The CDR3 DNA follows: TGTGCCAGCAGCTTGGCGGGGTTCAACGAGCAGTACTTC. This sequence joins TRBV5-4 and TRBJ2-7; tentatively, D is TRBD2 (5 bases). This CDR3 region has 13 residues. Germline-derived CDR1 and CDR2 are SGHNT and YYREEE (reference sequence). The V end lost 0 bases, the J end lost 5 bases, and 9 bases lay between the germline ends.

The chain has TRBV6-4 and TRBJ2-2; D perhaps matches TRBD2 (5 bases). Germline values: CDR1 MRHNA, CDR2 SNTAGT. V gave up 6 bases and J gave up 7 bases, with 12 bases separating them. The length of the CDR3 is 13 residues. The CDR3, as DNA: TGTGCCAGCAGCCTTAGCGAAAGCGGGGAGCTGTTTTTT. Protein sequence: CASSLSESGELFF.

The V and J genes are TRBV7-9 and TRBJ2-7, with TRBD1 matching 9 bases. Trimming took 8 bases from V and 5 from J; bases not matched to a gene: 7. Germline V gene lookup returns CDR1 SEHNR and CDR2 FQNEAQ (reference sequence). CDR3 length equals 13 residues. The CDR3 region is CASGGQGPHEQYF. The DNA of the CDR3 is TGTGCCAGCGGCGGACAGGGGCCCCACGAGCAGTACTTC. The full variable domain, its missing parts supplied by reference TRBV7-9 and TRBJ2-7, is DTGVSQNPRHKITKRGQNVTFRCDPISEHNRLYWYRQTLGQGPEFLTYFQNEAQLEKSRLLSDRFSAERPKGSFSTLEIQRTEQGDSAMYLCASGGQGPHEQYFGPGTRLTVT.